The 9 T cell receptor delta chains in this list originate from one sample, sequenced in a study of delta chains in infants with herpesvirus infections. TCR cDNA was made from PBMC RNA with gamma- and delta-chain-specific primers. TCRdb redid the clone calls on the RT-PCR reads with CATT. The sample shows fewer than 450 delta-chain clones, around 14% of them seen only once. Sequencing was performed on peripheral blood, taken at time point 1 of longitudinal follow-up. The receptor source for this set is a human donor who was a Ugandan infant, either HIV-exposed or HIV-unexposed (not recorded which).

This clone is large by share. V is TRDV1 and J is TRDJ1, with D possibly matching TRDD2 (5 bases). CDR1 is TSWWSYY and CDR2 is QGS in the germline V gene. This CDR3 has 18 amino acids. V dropped 2 bases and J dropped 0 bases, with 19 bases sitting between them. As DNA, the CDR3 is TGTGCTCTTGGGGAATTAGGCCTACCACCATGTTACACCGATAAACTCATCTTT. This gives the protein CALGELGLPPCYTDKLIF.

This clone is large (0.1 to 1%) in the sample. This chain uses TRDV2 with TRDJ1, with unresolved D. Germline CDR1 and CDR2: GEAIGNYY and EKD. Trimming removed 0 bases at V and 0 bases at J, with 7 bases between. This CDR3 is 14 amino acids long. CDR3 sequence (DNA): TGTGCCTGTGACACCTCCAAGTACACCGATAAACTCATCTTT. Translating it yields CACDTSKYTDKLIF.

The chain recombines TRAV29/DV5 with TRDJ1, with 9 bases that match TRDD3. V was pared by 1 base and J by 0 bases, with 13 bases of the junction left unmatched. Germline V lookup: CDR1 NSMFDY, CDR2 ISSIKDK. The CDR3 totals 18 residues. The CDR3 protein is CAASIIRGDTPYTDKLIF. For the CDR3, the DNA is TGTGCAGCAAGCATAATACGGGGGGATACCCCATACACCGATAAACTCATCTTT.

By frequency in the sample, this clone is large. J is TRDJ1 and V is TRDV1, with 8 positions matching TRDD3. CDR3 length equals 18 residues. Unmatched junction bases numbered 9, after V lost 0 bases and J lost 0 bases. CDR1 is TSWWSYY, CDR2 QGS, per germline. As DNA, the CDR3 is TGTGCTCTTGGGGAACTTTACTGGGGATACCCGTACACCGATAAACTCATCTTT. It translates to CALGELYWGYPYTDKLIF.

By share, this clone ranks as large (0.1 to 1%). The CDR3, as DNA: TGTGCCTGTGACATACTGGGGGATAGCTCCTGGGACACCCGACAGATGTTTTTC. Its translation is CACDILGDSSWDTRQMFF. The chain has TRDV2 and TRDJ3; 11 nucleotides agree with TRDD3. Trimming at V came to 2 bases and at J to 0 bases, leaving 2 bases not matched to a gene. Germline-derived CDR1 and CDR2 are GEAIGNYY and EKD. The CDR3 sequence is 18 residues long.

In this sample, this clone turned up a few times. The TCRdb protein, from a much larger clone, departs from this DNA's translation at residue 17, likely by read error; the protein shown derives from the DNA. This chain uses TRDV1 with TRDJ1; 10 bases line up with TRDD3. Germline V gene lookup returns CDR1 TSWWSYY and CDR2 QGS. This CDR3 has 22 amino acids. V shed 4 bases, J shed 4 bases, and the junction held 27 bases outside the gene matches. CDR3 in amino acids: CALGVLAYDVLGGYAMGDKLIF. In DNA form, the CDR3 reads TGTGCTCTTGGGGTACTGGCCTACGACGTATTGGGGGGATACGCTATGGGCGATAAACTCATCTTT.

This clone was observed a handful of times. A single base separates this from a much larger clone, so it may be a read error. The J gene is TRDJ1, the V gene TRDV1, with 9 bases fitting TRDD3. This CDR3 has 18 residues. J gave up 6 bases and V 1 base, and 15 bases lay outside the gene matches. CDR1 is TSWWSYY, CDR2 QGS, per germline. The CDR3 protein is CALGEPAPYWGTQHKLIF. As DNA, the CDR3 is TGTGCTCTTGGGGAACCAGCCCCTTACTGGGGGACCCAGCATAAACTCATCTTT.

This clone is deemed large (0.1 to 1%). The chain couples TRDV1 to TRDJ1, with TRDD3 matching over 13 bases. The V segment lost 4 bases and the J segment 6 bases; nucleotides outside the gene matches: 11. The CDR3 sequence is 17 residues long. From germline, CDR1 is TSWWSYY and CDR2 QGS. Here the CDR3 reads CALGVPRLLGDTNKLIF. The CDR3 nucleotides read TGTGCTCTTGGGGTTCCCCGACTACTGGGGGATACGAATAAACTCATCTTT.

By frequency in the sample, this clone is large. CDR3 sequence: CALGELLLLPAGGKYTDKLIF. The CDR3, as DNA: TGTGCTCTTGGGGAACTTCTCCTCCTTCCCGCTGGGGGAAAGTACACCGATAAACTCATCTTT. J is TRDJ1 and V is TRDV1; 8 bases are a match to TRDD3. Germline values: CDR1 TSWWSYY, CDR2 QGS. Trimming took 0 bases from V and 0 from J; bases not matched to a gene: 18. The CDR3 is 21 amino acids.